This T cell receptor (beta chain) was captured in a study of T cells in localized non-small cell lung cancer. CDR3 length equals 14 residues. Between the trimmed V and J ends, which lost 3 bases and 4 bases, there was a span of 12 bases. Looked up from germline, CDR1 is LNHDA and CDR2 is SQIVND (reference sequence). This clone has just one count. Assay used: immunoSEQ multiplex PCR; TCRdb lists only in-frame clones, some missing. This table holds approximately 1,600 clones, roughly 22% found once. The specimen was normal lung tissue next to the tumor, collected before any cancer treatment. The origin of this receptor is a woman between 40 and 69 years old with stage I lung adenocarcinoma. The chain has TRBV19 and TRBJ2-5; no firm D call. This CDR3 reads CASSIRLVRETQYF. The CDR3 DNA reads as TGTGCCAGTAGTATTAGGCTAGTACGAGAGACCCAGTACTTC.